The sequence of this T cell receptor beta chain was determined in a study of shared clonotypes between healthy human individuals. General study findings and limits: Generally, naive subsets (rather than memory subsets) showed larger estimated richness. A handful of donors shared about 5% of their naive CD4 clonotypes. Relative to clonotypes present in all four donors, those not shared had lower generation probabilities.

The method was immunoSEQ multiplex PCR; TCRdb's version includes in-frame clones alone and lacks a portion of them. Of 2 million to 2.5 million clones listed, 85% to 95% are singletons. As regards this clone: Its antigen is unidentified.

The CDR3 consists of 14 residues. V lost 5 bases, J lost 5 bases, and 8 bases stayed unmatched. CDR1 SEHNR and CDR2 FQNEAQ come from the germline V gene (reference sequence). Sequenced input: naive CD4+ T cells from PBMCs. As to subset: CD45RA+ positively selected. This chain joins TRBV7-9 and TRBJ2-5; 7 nucleotides agree with TRBD2. The receptor was isolated from a man aged 18 to 29 in good health. Some clones in this sample may be carry-over from other donors' samples. The CDR3 DNA reads TGTGCCAGCAGCCGCTTCGCTAGCGGTGAGACCCAGTACTTC. Its protein product is CASSRFASGETQYF.